Sequencing of this T cell receptor (beta chain) was carried out in a study of blood T cell repertoires in COVID-19. Study at large: Acute-phase and convalescent COVID-19 samples originated in the United States, Italy and Spain.

Per the study methods: Amplification of reference gene primers provided the estimated nucleated cell counts. This table comes from immunoSEQ multiplex PCR, and its TCRdb copy is limited to in-frame clones, with some not included. That table furnishes V, J and clone size, whereas the DNA furnished D and trimming. The data contain roughly 280,000 clones, 70% to 90% of them seen just once; the ten biggest clones take up less than 6%. The sequenced sample consisted of peripheral blood. The source of this sequence is a man aged 60 to 75 who had recovered from COVID-19.

The CDR3 spells CASRSGQNEKLFF. The CDR3 region has the DNA TGTGCCAGCAGGTCGGGACAGAATGAAAAACTGTTTTTT. The gene calls are TRBV28 and TRBJ1-4; 7 bases are shared with TRBD1. Germline V gene lookup returns CDR1 MDHEN and CDR2 SYDVKM. The CDR3 length is 13 residues. J gave up 5 bases and V 6 bases, and 3 bases lay outside the gene matches.